The clone carrying this T cell receptor beta chain occurred a few times. TCRdb fed the 5' RACE reads into MiXCR, producing one record per CDR3 protein. The sample consists of some 250,000 distinct CDR3 sequences, approximately 24% of them appearing once. The data belong to a study of CD8 T cells in ankylosing spondylitis. Trimming took 4 bases from V and 0 from J, leaving 12 bases between them. Germline CDR1 reads ENHRY; CDR2 reads SYGVKD. The CDR3 covers 15 residues. The TCR sequence derives from a male donor with ankylosing spondylitis or in good health (not recorded which). Sequencing input: blood, either unsorted or a sorted T cell fraction (not recorded which). The V call is TRBV10-3, the J call TRBJ1-1; D remains unclear. CDR3 amino acids: CAISGPDKVNTEAFF. CDR3 bases: TGTGCCATCAGTGGGCCCGATAAAGTGAACACTGAAGCTTTCTTT.